This section outlines one TCR beta chain sequence together with its context. The target antigen is unknown. The data were taken from a study of T cell responses to AZD1222 COVID-19 vaccine. Study results and limitations: In the spike-specific TCR repertoire, nearly half reportedly target unmutated variant regions. Females made up more of the donors, who were largely white British, and clonal diversity may have come out too low. Baseline serology detected seropositivity in only six or seven AZD1222 recipients.

TCRdb's table, derived via immunoSEQ multiplex PCR, lists solely in-frame clones and lacks some. The table includes some 130,000 clones, about 91% detected once. The length of the CDR3 is 15 residues. CDR1 and CDR2 (germline): WNHNN, SYGVQD (reference sequence). The junction had 6 bases not matched to a gene; V was cut back by 3 bases and J by 4 bases. This chain uses TRBV10-1 with TRBJ2-1, with 7 bases lining up with TRBD2. This receptor was identified in an adult in good health. The specimen comprised peripheral blood, sampled on day 0 of AZD1222 vaccination. The CDR3 nucleotides read TGCGCCAGCAGTGAACGGGAGGCACCATACAATGAGCAGTTCTTC. It translates to CASSEREAPYNEQFF.